The 10 T cell receptor beta chains below all came from one sample that was sequenced in a study of blood T cell repertoires in COVID-19. Generated by immunoSEQ multiplex PCR, the TCRdb table keeps only in-frame clones and is missing some. The sample contains 40,000 or so clones, around 85% of which appear only once. The sample taken for sequencing was peripheral blood. All receptors derive from a man aged 55 to 70 with acute or convalescent COVID-19.

This rearrangement joins TRBV7-2 to TRBJ2-3, with 10 bases matching TRBD2. This CDR3 is built from 17 residues. Trimming at V came to 5 bases and at J to 6 bases, leaving 14 bases not matched to a gene. In germline, CDR1 is SGHTA, CDR2 FQGNSA. CDR3 sequence (DNA): TGTGCCAGCAGCCTCTCTATTCTAGCGGGGGCCCGGGATACGCAGTATTTT. This gives the protein CASSLSILAGARDTQYF.

V and J are TRBV9 and TRBJ1-1; D may be TRBD1 (5 bases). This CDR3 comprises 16 residues. V was pared by 3 bases and J by 8 bases, with 23 bases between. Germline assignment: CDR1 SGDLS and CDR2 YYNGEE. The CDR3 sequence is CASSDASETATTEAFF. The CDR3 DNA sequence: TGTGCCAGCAGCGACGCCTCCGAGACAGCCACTACAGAAGCTTTCTTT.

This chain joins TRBV24-1 and TRBJ1-2; D gene uncertain. Between the trimmed V and J ends, which lost 4 bases and 8 bases, there was a span of 7 bases. The CDR3 has 11 residues. CDR1 and CDR2 (germline): KGHDR, SFDVKD. The CDR3 bases are TGTGCCACCAGTGACCCGGGGGGCTACACCTTC. This sequence encodes CATSDPGGYTF.

The genes are TRBV18 and TRBJ1-2; D call uncertain. The germline gives CDR1 KGHSH, CDR2 LQKENI. Trimming removed 2 bases at V and 2 bases at J, with 9 bases between. This CDR3 is 14 amino acids long. CDR3 loop: CASSPEVLNYGYTF. The CDR3 nucleotides are TGTGCCAGCTCACCAGAGGTACTGAACTATGGCTACACCTTC.

V usage is TRBV28 and J usage is TRBJ2-3; 9 bases are a match to TRBD2. This CDR3 spans 16 amino acids. The germline V gene encodes CDR1 MDHEN and CDR2 SYDVKM. V was pared by 6 bases and J by 4 bases, with 11 bases of the junction left unmatched. The CDR3: CASRILAGKGPDTQYF. CDR3 in DNA: TGTGCCAGCAGAATCCTAGCGGGAAAAGGACCAGATACGCAGTATTTT.

This clone was detected only once. The rearrangement links TRBV10-1 to TRBJ1-5; D gene ambiguous. The CDR3 has 13 residues. V lost 2 bases and J 9 bases, leaving 11 bases between the germline ends. Per germline, CDR1 WNHNN and CDR2 SYGVQD (reference sequence). The CDR3 region has the DNA TGCGCCAGCAGTGAGACCTCTTTGGCGCCCCAGCATTTT. It is translated as CASSETSLAPQHF.

The V call is TRBV6-5, the J call TRBJ1-1, with D unresolved. CDR1 is MNHEY, CDR2 SVGAGI, per germline. V was cut by 7 bases and J by 1 base, with 13 bases left in between. This CDR3 is built from 14 residues. The CDR3 region has the DNA TGTGCCAGCACCTCGGGCGGGAAGAACACTGAAGCTTTCTTT. This codes for CASTSGGKNTEAFF.

This chain uses TRBV6-5 with TRBJ2-1; TRBD2 agrees at 7 bases. CDR1 is MNHEY, CDR2 SVGAGI, per germline. V shed 5 bases and J 7 bases; nucleotides not matched to a gene: 11. There are 15 residues in the CDR3. CDR3 loop: CASSPDWGGSNEQFF. The CDR3 nucleotides are TGTGCCAGCAGTCCGGATTGGGGGGGGTCGAATGAGCAGTTCTTC.

The V and J genes are TRBV25-1 and TRBJ1-1, with D unresolved. Germline V gene lookup returns CDR1 MGHDK and CDR2 SYGVNS. V was trimmed by 6 bases and J by 10 bases, leaving 27 bases between them. This CDR3 is 16 amino acids long. As DNA, the CDR3 is TGTGCCAGCAGGGAGCAGCGTTCGGGGAGGACTCTGAGAGCTTTCTTT. Translating gives CASREQRSGRTLRAFF.

DNA of the CDR3: TGTGCCAGCAGCTTAGATCGTCAAGGGGGGGTCCTTGAAGCTTTCTTT. Its translation is CASSLDRQGGVLEAFF. This chain uses TRBV11-1 with TRBJ1-1; D is perhaps TRBD1 (6 bases). The germline V gene encodes CDR1 SGHAT and CDR2 FQDESV (reference sequence). Trimming shortened V by 1 base and J by 7 bases, and 19 bases separated the two germline ends. The CDR3 length is 16 residues.